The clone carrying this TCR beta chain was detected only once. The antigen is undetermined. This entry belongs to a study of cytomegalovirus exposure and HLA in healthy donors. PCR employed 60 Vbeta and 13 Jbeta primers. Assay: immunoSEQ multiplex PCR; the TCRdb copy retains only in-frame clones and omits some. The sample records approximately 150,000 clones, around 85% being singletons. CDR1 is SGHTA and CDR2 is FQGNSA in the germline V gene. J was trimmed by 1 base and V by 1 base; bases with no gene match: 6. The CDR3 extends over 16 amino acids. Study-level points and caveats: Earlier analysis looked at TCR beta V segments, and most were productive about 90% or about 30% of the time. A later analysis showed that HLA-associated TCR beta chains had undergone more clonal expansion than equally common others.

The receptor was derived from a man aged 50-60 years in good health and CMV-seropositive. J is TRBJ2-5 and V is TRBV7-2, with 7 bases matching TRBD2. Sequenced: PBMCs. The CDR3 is CASSLGAGVSQETQYF. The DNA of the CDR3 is TGTGCCAGCAGCTTAGGGGCGGGGGTGTCCCAAGAGACCCAGTACTTC.